What follows are 13 T cell receptor beta chains derived from one specimen sequenced in a study of CD8 T cells in Susac syndrome. Random hexamers were used to reverse transcribe roughly 0.5 to 1 ug of RNA. In TCRdb, the immunoSEQ multiplex PCR reads were re-called with MiXCR into one record per CDR3 protein. The sample yields 150,000 to 200,000 distinct CDR3 sequences, 93% seen once. The sample comprised CD4+ T cells from PBMCs. These receptor sequences come from a human donor in good health.

The rearrangement joins TRBV24-1 to TRBJ1-1; TRBD1 might be the D (5 bases). This CDR3 region has 11 residues. V was shortened by 3 bases and J by 10 bases, with 8 bases between the two germline ends. Germline CDR1 is KGHDR and CDR2 is SFDVKD. The CDR3 here is CATSDGHSAFF. For the CDR3, the DNA is TGTGCCACCAGTGATGGACATTCAGCTTTCTTT.

This clonotype was seen a few times. The CDR3 DNA reads TGTGCCAGCAGTCCAACCCGGACAGGCGGCTACACCTTC. Its protein is CASSPTRTGGYTF. The chain employs TRBV12-3 or TRBV12-4 and TRBJ1-2, with 7 bases fitting TRBD1. The CDR3 is made up of 13 amino acids. J lost 8 bases, V lost 5 bases, and 8 bases had no gene match.

This clonotype showed up just once. The chain recombines TRBV7-2 with TRBJ2-1; TRBD2 agrees at 8 bases. Germline CDR1 is SGHTA and CDR2 is FQGNSA. This CDR3 contains 15 residues. V lost 3 bases, J lost 8 bases, and 9 bases stayed unmatched. As DNA, the CDR3 is TGTGCCAGCAGCTTCGGGGGGGCCGGCGGCGATGAGCAGTTCTTC. Translating gives CASSFGGAGGDEQFF.

The chain has TRBV20-1 and TRBJ1-1, with D maybe TRBD1 (5 bases). This CDR3 spans 15 amino acids. Trimming removed 0 bases at V and 4 bases at J, with 15 bases between. CDR1 is DFQATT and CDR2 is SNEGSKA in the germline V gene (reference sequence). The CDR3 coding sequence is TGCAGTGCTAGAGATATTGGGCAGGGTTTCACTGAAGCTTTCTTT. It is translated as CSARDIGQGFTEAFF.

The rearrangement uses TRBV29-1 and TRBJ1-1; TRBD1 matches at 9 bases. With V trimmed by 7 bases and J by 4 bases, 7 bases remained unmatched. The CDR3 is 13 amino acids. The germline CDR1 and CDR2 sequences are SQVTM and ANQGSEA. CDR3 nucleotide sequence: TGCAGCGCCAACACAGGGGGCGGCACTGAAGCTTTCTTT. Translating gives CSANTGGGTEAFF.

The rearrangement links TRBV15 to TRBJ2-1; 9 nucleotides match TRBD2. J lost 4 bases, V lost 6 bases, and 10 bases had no gene match. There are 16 residues in the CDR3. From germline, CDR1 is LNHNV and CDR2 YYDKDF (reference sequence). The CDR3, as DNA: TGTGCCACCAGGAGTGGCGGGGGGGCCGTGTACAATGAGCAGTTCTTC. It codes for CATRSGGGAVYNEQFF.

The J gene is TRBJ1-3, the V gene TRBV5-6, with a possible D match to TRBD1 (5 bases). Germline V gives CDR1 SGHDT, CDR2 YYEEEE. The CDR3 contains 14 residues. V was trimmed by 10 bases and J by 3 bases, leaving 17 bases between them. DNA of the CDR3: TGTGCCTCAGCTTTCGGGGCTGGTGGAAACACCATATATTTT. Protein product: CASAFGAGGNTIYF. The entire variable domain, with the rest obtained from reference TRBV5-6 and TRBJ1-3, is as follows: DAGVTQSPTHLIKTRGQQVTLRCSPKSGHDTVSWYQQALGQGPQFIFQYYEEEERQRGNFPDRFSGHQFPNYSSELNVNALLLGDSALYLCASAFGAGGNTIYFGEGSWLTVV.

The genes are TRBV2 and TRBJ1-2; D ambiguous. Trimming took off 2 bases at V and 5 bases at J, with 15 bases between the two ends. Germline assignment: CDR1 SNHLY and CDR2 FYNNEI. This CDR3 comprises 15 residues. The CDR3 DNA is TGTGCCAGCAGTGAACAGGATTCCACATTGTATGGCTACACCTTC. It encodes CASSEQDSTLYGYTF.

The rearrangement uses TRBV5-1 and TRBJ2-3; D tentatively fits TRBD1 or TRBD2 (5 bases each). This CDR3 is built from 17 residues. Germline-derived CDR1 and CDR2 are SGHRS and YFSETQ. Trimming pared 1 base from V and 9 bases from J, leaving 24 bases between. This chain's CDR3 is CASSLQTARINRRTQYF. The CDR3 DNA sequence: TGCGCCAGCAGCTTGCAGACAGCTCGGATAAATCGGAGGACGCAGTATTTT.

The CDR3 sequence: CATSRDRVPEKLFF. CDR3 coding DNA: TGTGCCACCAGCAGAGACAGGGTACCCGAAAAACTGTTTTTT. V gene TRBV15 combines with J gene TRBJ1-4, with D perhaps TRBD1 (5 bases). Trimming shortened V by 0 bases and J by 8 bases, and 10 bases separated the two germline ends. This CDR3 has 14 amino acids. Germline loops: CDR1 LNHNV, CDR2 YYDKDF (reference sequence).

V gene TRBV12-3 or TRBV12-4 combines with J gene TRBJ2-5; TRBD2 aligns across 11 bases. Trimming cost V 6 bases and J 6 bases; bases outside gene matches: 3. This CDR3 is 13 amino acids long. CDR3 amino acids: CASRLAGEKTQYF. Here the CDR3 DNA reads TGTGCCAGCAGACTAGCGGGGGAAAAGACCCAGTACTTC.

This rearrangement joins TRBV9 to TRBJ2-2, with D hard to call. Germline loops: CDR1 SGDLS, CDR2 YYNGEE. The CDR3 consists of 15 residues. V lost 2 bases to trimming and J lost 6 bases, with 14 bases between them. CDR3: CASSVSRPAPGELFF. The DNA for the CDR3 is TGTGCCAGCAGCGTGAGCCGCCCTGCACCCGGGGAGCTGTTTTTT.

The chain uses TRBV7-3 and TRBJ2-2; D uncertain. With 1 base removed from V and 6 bases from J, the gap between germline ends came to 6 bases. The CDR3 consists of 13 residues. The V gene's germline CDR1 is SGHTA and CDR2 FQGTGA. The CDR3 spells CASSLIVPGELFF. The CDR3 DNA reads as TGTGCCAGCAGCTTAATAGTGCCCGGGGAGCTGTTTTTT.